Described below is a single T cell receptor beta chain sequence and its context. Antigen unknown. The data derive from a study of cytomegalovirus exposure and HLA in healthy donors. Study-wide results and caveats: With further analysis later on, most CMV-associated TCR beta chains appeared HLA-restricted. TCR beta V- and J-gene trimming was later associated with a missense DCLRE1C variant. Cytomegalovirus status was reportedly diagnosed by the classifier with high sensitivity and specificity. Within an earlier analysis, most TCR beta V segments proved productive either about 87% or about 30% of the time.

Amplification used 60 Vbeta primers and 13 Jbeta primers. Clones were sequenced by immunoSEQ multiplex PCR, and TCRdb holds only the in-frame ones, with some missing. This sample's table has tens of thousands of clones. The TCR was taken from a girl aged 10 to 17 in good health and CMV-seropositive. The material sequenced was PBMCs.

As DNA, the CDR3 is TGTGCCAGTAGTGATCCCGGGTCCCCGAGGACCGGGGAGCTGTTTTTT. This codes for CASSDPGSPRTGELFF. This chain uses TRBV19 with TRBJ2-2; D unclear. Germline-derived CDR1 and CDR2 are LNHDA and SQIVND (reference sequence). The CDR3 totals 16 residues. The V end lost 5 bases, the J end lost 5 bases, and 18 bases lay between the germline ends.